This T cell receptor beta chain was identified during a study of T-cell reconstitution after alpha-beta-depleted transplantation in children. Construction of the TCRbeta library involved unique molecular identifiers. TCRdb itself ran the PCR reads through MiXCR, one entry per CDR3 protein. The sample holds 350,000 to 500,000 distinct CDR3 sequences, 43% seen once. Germline V gene sequence: CDR1 MNHEY, CDR2 SVGAGI. Deletions cut 3 bases from V and 2 bases from J, with 11 bases between. This CDR3 comprises 14 residues. Here the sequenced sample was PBMCs, taken before TCRalphabeta/CD19-depleted stem cell transplant. The chain joins TRBV6-5 to TRBJ2-7; possibly TRBD2 for D (5 bases). This TCR was sampled from a girl aged 2 to 9 with aplastic anemia, due to receive a stem cell transplant. CDR3 region: CASSYEGSTYEQYF. The CDR3 DNA follows: TGTGCCAGCAGTTATGAGGGCAGTACCTACGAGCAGTACTTC.